Each of the 3 T cell receptor beta chains below was sequenced from the same sample in a study of Graves' ophthalmopathy and Graves' hyperthyroidism. Beta-chain TCR CDR3 regions were amplified from RNA transcripts. HTBI-primed first-round RT-PCR preceded second-round multiplex PCR. TCRdb itself ran the multiplex PCR reads through MiXCR, one entry per CDR3 protein. The sample yields about 39,000 distinct CDR3 sequences, roughly 50% seen once. Sequenced input: peripheral blood. Every receptor here comes from an adult woman with stable Graves' hyperthyroidism.

As regards this clonotype: The conserved closing phenylalanine or tryptophan is absent in this CDR3, likely reflecting a read error. The limits of the CDR3 on the DNA are not certain, so only TCRdb's listed CDR3 is given. Here the CDR3 reads CATSGGDRGITEPSY. The rearrangement uses TRBV24-1 and TRBJ1-1; TRBD1, as called in the table, went unchecked against the DNA. Germline CDR1 reads KGHDR; CDR2 reads SFDVKD. The CDR3 adds up to 15 amino acids, both ends counted.

The V call is TRBV19, the J call TRBJ1-2; tentative D call: TRBD1 (5 bases). The CDR3 sequence is 14 residues long. V was cut by 5 bases and J by 8 bases, with 18 bases left in between. Germline V gives CDR1 LNHDA, CDR2 SQIVND (reference sequence). CDR3: CASSLSGTFSGYTF. For the CDR3, the DNA is TGTGCCAGTAGTCTTAGCGGGACCTTTAGCGGCTACACCTTC.

On this clonotype itself: One junction end does not reproduce the germline sequence, and a read error may be involved. The chain combines TRBV10-2 with TRBJ1-2; no definite D call. Germline-derived CDR1 and CDR2 are WSHSY and SAAADI. The CDR3 has 12 residues. For the CDR3, the DNA is TGCGCCAGCAGTGACAGTTTCTATGGCAACACCTTC. Translation: CASSDSFYGNTF.